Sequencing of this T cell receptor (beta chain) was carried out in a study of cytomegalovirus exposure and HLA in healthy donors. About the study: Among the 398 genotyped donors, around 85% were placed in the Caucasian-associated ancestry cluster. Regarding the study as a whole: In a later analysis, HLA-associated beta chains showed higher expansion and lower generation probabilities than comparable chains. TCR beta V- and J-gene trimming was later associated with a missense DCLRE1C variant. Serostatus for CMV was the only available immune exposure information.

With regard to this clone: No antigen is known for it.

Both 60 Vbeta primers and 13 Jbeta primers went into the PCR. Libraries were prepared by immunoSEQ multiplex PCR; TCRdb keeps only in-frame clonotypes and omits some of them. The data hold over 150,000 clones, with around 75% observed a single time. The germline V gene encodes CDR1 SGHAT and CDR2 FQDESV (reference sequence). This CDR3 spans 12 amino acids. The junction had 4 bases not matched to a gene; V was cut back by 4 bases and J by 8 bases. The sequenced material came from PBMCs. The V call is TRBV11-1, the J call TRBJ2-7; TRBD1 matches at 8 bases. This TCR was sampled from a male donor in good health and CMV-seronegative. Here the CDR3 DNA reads TGTGCCAGCAGCTCTCGACAGGGGAAGCAGTACTTC. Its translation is CASSSRQGKQYF.